This T cell receptor (beta chain) derives from a study of shared clonotypes between healthy human individuals. The assay was immunoSEQ multiplex PCR, and TCRdb's table has in-frame clones only and misses some. This sample has 90,000 to 150,000 clones, with 55% to 70% found just once. This TCR came from a woman in her 30s in good health. Source material: memory CD8+ T cells sorted from blood. The sample's subset: CD45RO+ cells pooled with CCR7-negative TemRA cells.

The CDR3 is CASSIIPGQHSNQPQHF. CDR3 bases: TGTGCCAGCAGCATAATACCGGGACAGCATAGCAATCAGCCCCAGCATTTT. The V and J genes are TRBV7-8 and TRBJ1-5, with 7 positions matching TRBD1. This CDR3 spans 17 amino acids. The J segment lost 0 bases and the V segment lost 5 bases, leaving 10 bases of the junction unmatched. The germline V gene has CDR1 SGHVS and CDR2 FQNEAQ.